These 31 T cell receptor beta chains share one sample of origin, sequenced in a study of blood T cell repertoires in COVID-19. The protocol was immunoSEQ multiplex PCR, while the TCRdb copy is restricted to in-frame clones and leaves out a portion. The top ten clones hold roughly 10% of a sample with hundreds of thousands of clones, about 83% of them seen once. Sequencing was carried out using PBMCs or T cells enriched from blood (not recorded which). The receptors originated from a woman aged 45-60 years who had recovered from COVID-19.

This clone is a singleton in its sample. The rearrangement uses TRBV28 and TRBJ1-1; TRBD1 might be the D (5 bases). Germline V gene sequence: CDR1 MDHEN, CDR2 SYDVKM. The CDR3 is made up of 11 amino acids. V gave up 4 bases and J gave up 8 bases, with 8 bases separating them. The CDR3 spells CASSWGREAFF. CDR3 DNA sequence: TGTGCCAGCAGTTGGGGCAGGGAAGCTTTCTTT.

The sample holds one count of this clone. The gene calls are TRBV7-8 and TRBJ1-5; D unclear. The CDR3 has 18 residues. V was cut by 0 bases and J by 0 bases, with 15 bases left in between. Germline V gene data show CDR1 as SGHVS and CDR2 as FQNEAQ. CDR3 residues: CASSLAPSGGNSNQPQHF. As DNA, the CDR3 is TGTGCCAGCAGCTTAGCGCCCTCCGGCGGAAATAGCAATCAGCCCCAGCATTTT.

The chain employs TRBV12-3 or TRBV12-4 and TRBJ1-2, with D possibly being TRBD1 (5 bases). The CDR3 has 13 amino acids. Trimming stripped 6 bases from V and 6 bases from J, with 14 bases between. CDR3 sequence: CASSRVGVDGYTF. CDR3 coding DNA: TGTGCCAGCAGCCGGGTAGGGGTCGATGGCTACACCTTC.

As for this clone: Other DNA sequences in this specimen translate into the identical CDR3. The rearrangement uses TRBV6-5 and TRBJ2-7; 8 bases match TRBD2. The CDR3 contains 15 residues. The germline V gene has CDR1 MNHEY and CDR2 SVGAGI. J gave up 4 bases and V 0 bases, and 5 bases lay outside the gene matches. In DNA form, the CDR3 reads TGTGCCAGCAGTTACTCGGGCGGGGGGACTTACGAGCAGTACTTC. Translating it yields CASSYSGGGTYEQYF.

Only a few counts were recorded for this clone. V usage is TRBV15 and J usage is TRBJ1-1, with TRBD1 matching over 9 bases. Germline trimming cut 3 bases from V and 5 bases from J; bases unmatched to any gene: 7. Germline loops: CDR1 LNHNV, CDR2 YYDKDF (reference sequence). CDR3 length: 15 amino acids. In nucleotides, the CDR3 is TGTGCCACCAGCAGTTCCGGGACAGGGTGGACTGAAGCTTTCTTT. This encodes CATSSSGTGWTEAFF.

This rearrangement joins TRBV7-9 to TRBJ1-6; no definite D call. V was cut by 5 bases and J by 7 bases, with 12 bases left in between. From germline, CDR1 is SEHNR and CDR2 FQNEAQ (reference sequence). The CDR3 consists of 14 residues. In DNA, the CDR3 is TGTGCCAGCAGCGGAAACAGCCCGAATTCACCCCTCCACTTT. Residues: CASSGNSPNSPLHF. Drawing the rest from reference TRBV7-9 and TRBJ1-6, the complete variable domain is DTGVSQNPRHKITKRGQNVTFRCDPISEHNRLYWYRQTLGQGPEFLTYFQNEAQLEKSRLLSDRFSAERPKGSFSTLEIQRTEQGDSAMYLCASSGNSPNSPLHFGNGTRLTVT.

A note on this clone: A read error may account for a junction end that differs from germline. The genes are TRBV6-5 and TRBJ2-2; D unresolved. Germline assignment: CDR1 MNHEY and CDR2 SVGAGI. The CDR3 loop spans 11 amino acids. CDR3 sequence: CASTYTGELFF. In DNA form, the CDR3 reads TGTGCCAGCACTTACACCGGGGAGCTGTTTTTT.

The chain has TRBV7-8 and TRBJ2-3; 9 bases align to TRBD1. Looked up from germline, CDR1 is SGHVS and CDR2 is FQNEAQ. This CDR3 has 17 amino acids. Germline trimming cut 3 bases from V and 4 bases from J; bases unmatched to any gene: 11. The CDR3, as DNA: TGTGCCAGCAGCTTCCGTCCGGGACAGGGTGTTTCAGATACGCAGTATTTT. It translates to CASSFRPGQGVSDTQYF.

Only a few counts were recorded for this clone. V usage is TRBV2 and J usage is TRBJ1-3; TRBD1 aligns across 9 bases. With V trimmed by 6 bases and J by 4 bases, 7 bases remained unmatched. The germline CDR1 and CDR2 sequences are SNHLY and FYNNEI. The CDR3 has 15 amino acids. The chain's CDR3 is CASRTGTGKGNTIYF. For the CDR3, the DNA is TGTGCCAGCAGAACCGGGACAGGGAAAGGAAACACCATATATTTT.

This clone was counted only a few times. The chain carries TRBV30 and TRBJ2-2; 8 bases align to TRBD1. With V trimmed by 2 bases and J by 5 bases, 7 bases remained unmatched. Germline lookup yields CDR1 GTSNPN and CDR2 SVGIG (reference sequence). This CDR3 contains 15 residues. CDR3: CAWSLGQGTTGELFF. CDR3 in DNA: TGTGCCTGGAGTTTAGGACAGGGAACGACCGGGGAGCTGTTTTTT.

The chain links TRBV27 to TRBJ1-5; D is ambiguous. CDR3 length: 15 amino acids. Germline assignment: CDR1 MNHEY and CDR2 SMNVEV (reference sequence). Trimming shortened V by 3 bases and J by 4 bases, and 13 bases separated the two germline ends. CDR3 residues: CASSFEAGRNQPQHF. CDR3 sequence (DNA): TGTGCCAGCAGTTTCGAGGCCGGAAGGAATCAGCCCCAGCATTTT.

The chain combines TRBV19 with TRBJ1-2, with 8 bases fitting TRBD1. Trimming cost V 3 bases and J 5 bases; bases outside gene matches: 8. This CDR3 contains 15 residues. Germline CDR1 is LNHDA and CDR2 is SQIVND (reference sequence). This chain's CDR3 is CASSMGQGAGYGYTF. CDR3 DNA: TGTGCCAGTAGTATGGGCCAGGGGGCTGGATATGGCTACACCTTC.

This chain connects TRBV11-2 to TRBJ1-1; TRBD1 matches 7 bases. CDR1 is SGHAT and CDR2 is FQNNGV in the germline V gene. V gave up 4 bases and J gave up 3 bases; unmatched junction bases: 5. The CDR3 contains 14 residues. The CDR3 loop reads CASSYTGVYTEAFF. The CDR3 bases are TGTGCCAGCAGCTATACAGGGGTGTACACTGAAGCTTTCTTT.

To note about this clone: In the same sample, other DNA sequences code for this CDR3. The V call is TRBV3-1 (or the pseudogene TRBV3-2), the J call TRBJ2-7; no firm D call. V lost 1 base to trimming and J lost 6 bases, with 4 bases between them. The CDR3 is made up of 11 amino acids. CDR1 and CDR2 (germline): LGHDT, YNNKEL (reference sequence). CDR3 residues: CASSQGSEQYF. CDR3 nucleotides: TGTGCCAGCAGCCAAGGCAGCGAGCAGTACTTC.

The CDR3 bases are TGTGCCACCAGCAGGGAGAGCGCCTACGAGCAGTACTTC. Its protein is CATSRESAYEQYF. The J gene is TRBJ2-7, the V gene TRBV15; D is undetermined. This CDR3 contains 13 residues. From germline, CDR1 is LNHNV and CDR2 YYDKDF (reference sequence). Trimming pared 3 bases from V and 2 bases from J, leaving 8 bases between.

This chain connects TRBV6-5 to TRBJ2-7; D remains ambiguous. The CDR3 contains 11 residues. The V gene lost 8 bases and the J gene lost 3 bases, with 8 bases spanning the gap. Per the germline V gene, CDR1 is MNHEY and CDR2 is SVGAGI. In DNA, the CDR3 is TGTGCCAGCGAGTTTAACTACGAGCAGTACTTC. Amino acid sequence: CASEFNYEQYF.

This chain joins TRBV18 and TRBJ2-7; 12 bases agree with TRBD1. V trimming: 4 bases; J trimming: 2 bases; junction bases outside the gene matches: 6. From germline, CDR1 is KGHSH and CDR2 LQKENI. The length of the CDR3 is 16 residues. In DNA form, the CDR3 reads TGTGCCAGCTCACGGGGGGACAGGGGGCTTACCTACGAGCAGTACTTC. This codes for CASSRGDRGLTYEQYF.

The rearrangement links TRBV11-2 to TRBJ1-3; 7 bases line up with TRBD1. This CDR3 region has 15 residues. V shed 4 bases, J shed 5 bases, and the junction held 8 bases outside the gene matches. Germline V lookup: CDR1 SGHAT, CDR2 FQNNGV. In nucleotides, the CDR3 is TGTGCCAGCAGCTCCCAACAGGGGCAACGAAACACCATATATTTT. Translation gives CASSSQQGQRNTIYF.

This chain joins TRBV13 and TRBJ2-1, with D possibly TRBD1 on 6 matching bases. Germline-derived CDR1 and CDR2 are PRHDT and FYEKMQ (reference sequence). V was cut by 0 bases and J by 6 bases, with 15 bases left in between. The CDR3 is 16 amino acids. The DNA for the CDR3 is TGTGCCAGCAGCTTAGGATCAGGGGTGCCTTTCAATGAGCAGTTCTTC. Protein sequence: CASSLGSGVPFNEQFF.

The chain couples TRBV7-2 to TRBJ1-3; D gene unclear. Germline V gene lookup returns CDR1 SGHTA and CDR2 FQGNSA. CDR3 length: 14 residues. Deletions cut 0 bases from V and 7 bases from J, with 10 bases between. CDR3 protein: CASSLAQRSNTIYF. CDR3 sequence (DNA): TGTGCCAGCAGCTTAGCCCAGAGGAGCAACACCATATATTTT.

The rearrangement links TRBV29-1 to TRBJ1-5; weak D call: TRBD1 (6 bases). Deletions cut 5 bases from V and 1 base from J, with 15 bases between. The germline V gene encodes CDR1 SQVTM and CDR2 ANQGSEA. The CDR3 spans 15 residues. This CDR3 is CSVLYGTSSNQPQHF. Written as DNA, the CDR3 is TGCAGCGTTTTATACGGGACATCGAGCAATCAGCCCCAGCATTTT.

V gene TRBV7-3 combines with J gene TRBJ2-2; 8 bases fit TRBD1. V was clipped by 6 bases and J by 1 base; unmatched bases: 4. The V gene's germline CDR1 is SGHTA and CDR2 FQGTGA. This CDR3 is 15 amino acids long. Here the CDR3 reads CASRSGTGNTGELFF. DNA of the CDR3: TGTGCCAGCAGATCCGGGACAGGGAACACCGGGGAGCTGTTTTTT. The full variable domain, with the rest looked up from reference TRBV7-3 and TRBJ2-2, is GAGVSQTPSNKVTEKGKYVELRCDPISGHTALYWYRQSLGQGPEFLIYFQGTGAADDSGLPNDRFFAVRPEGSVSTLKIQRTERGDSAVYLCASRSGTGNTGELFFGEGSRLTVL.

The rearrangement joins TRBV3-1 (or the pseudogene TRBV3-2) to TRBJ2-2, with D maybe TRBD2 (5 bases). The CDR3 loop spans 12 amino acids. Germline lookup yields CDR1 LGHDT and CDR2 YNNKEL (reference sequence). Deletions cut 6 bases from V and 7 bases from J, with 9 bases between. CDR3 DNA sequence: TGTGCCAGCAGTCTAGCAGGCGGGGAGCTGTTTTTT. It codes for CASSLAGGELFF.

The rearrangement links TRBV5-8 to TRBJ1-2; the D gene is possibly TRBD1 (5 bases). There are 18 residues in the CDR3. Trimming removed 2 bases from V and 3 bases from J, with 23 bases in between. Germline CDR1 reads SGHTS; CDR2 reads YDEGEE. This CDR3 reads CASSFPLFGPAGDYGYTF. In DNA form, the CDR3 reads TGTGCCAGCAGCTTCCCACTGTTCGGCCCCGCGGGGGACTATGGCTACACCTTC.

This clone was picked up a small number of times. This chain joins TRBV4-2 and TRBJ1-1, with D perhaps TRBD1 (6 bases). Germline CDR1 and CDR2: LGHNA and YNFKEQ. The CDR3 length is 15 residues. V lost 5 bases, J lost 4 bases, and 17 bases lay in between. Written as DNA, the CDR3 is TGTGCCAGCAGCGACAGGCGGGTTTTCGGCACTGAAGCTTTCTTT. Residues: CASSDRRVFGTEAFF.

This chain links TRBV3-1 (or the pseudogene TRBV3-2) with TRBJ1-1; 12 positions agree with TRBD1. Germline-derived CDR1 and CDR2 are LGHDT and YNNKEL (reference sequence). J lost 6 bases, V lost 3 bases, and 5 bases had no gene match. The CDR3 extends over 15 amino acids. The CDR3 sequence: CASSQDRDRGPEAFF. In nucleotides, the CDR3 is TGTGCCAGCAGCCAGGACCGGGACAGGGGGCCTGAAGCTTTCTTT.

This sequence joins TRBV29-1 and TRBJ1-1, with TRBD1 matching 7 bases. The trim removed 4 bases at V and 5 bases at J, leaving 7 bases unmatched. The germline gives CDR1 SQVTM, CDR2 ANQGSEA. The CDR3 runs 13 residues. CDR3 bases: TGCAGCGTTGGGGTGAGGGGGCATACTGAAGCTTTCTTT. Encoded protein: CSVGVRGHTEAFF.

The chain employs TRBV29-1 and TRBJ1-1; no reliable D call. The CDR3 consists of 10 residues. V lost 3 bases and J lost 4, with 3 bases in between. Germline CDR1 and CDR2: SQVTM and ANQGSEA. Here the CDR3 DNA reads TGCAGCGTTGATATCACTGAAGCTTTCTTT. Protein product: CSVDITEAFF. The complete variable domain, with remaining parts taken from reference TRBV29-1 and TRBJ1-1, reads SAVISQKPSRDICQRGTSLTIQCQVDSQVTMMFWYRQQPGQSLTLIATANQGSEATYESGFVIDKFPISRPNLTFSTLTVSNMSPEDSSIYLCSVDITEAFFGQGTRLTVV.

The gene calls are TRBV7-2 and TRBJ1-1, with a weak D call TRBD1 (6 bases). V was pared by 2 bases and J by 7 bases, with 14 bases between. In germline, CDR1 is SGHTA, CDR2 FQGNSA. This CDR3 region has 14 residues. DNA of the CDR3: TGTGCCAGCAGCTTATCACCAGGGGATGATGAAGCTTTCTTT. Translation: CASSLSPGDDEAFF.

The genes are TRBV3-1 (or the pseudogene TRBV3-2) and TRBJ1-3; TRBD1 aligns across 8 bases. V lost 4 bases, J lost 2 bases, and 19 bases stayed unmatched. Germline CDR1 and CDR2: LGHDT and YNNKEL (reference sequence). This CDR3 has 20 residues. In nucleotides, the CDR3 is TGTGCCAGCAGCCGATTCAGGCAGGCAGGGGGCCGATTAACTGGAAACACCATATATTTT. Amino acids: CASSRFRQAGGRLTGNTIYF.

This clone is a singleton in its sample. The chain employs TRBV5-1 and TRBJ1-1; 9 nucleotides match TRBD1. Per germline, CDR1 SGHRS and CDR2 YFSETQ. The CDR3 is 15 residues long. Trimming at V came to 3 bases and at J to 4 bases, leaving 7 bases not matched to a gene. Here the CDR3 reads CASSSGQGGTTEAFF. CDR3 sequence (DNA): TGCGCCAGCAGCTCGGGACAGGGAGGTACCACTGAAGCTTTCTTT.